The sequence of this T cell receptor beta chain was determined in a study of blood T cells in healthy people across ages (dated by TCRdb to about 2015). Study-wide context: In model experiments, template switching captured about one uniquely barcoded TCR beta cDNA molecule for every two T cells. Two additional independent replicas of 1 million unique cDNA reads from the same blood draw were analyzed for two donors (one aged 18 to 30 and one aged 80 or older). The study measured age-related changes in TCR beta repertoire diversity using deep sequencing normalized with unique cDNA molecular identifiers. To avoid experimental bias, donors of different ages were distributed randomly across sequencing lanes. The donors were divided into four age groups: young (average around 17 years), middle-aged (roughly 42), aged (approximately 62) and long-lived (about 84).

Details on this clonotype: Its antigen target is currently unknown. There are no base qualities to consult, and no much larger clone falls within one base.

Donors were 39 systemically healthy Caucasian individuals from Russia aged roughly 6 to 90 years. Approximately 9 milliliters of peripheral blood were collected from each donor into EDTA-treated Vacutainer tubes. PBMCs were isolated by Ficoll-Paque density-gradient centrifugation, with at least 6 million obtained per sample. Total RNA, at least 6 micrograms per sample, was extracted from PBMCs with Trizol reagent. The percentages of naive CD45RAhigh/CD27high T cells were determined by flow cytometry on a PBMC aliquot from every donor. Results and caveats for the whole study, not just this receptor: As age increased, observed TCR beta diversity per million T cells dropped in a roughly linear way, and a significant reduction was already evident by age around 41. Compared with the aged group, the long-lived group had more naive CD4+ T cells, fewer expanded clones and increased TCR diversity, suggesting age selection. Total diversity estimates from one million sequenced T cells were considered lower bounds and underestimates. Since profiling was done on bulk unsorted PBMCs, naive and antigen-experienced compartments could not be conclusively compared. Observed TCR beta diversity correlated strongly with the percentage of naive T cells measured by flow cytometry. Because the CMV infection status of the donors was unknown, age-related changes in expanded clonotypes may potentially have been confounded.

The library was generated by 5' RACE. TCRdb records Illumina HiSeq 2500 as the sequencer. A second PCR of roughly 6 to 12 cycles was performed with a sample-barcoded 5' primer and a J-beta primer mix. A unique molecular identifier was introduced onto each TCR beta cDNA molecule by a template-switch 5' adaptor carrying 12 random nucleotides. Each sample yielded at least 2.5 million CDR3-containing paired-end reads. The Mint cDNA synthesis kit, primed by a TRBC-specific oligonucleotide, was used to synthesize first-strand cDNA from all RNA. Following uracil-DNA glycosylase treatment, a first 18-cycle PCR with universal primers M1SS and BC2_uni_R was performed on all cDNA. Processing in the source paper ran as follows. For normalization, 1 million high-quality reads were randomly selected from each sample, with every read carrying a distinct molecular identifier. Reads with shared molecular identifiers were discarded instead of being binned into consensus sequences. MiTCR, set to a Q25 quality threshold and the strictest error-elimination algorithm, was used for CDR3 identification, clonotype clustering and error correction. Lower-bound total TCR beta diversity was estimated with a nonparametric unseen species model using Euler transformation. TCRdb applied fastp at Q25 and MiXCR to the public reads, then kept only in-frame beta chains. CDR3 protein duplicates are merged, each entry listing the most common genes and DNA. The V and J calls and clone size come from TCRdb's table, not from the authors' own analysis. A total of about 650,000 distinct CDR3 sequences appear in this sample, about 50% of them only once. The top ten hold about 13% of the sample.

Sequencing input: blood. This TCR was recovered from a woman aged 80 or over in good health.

The DNA reads TGTGCCAGCAGCTTAGTACGGGGGGGGACAGGGGGCCAGTATGAGCAGTACTTC. Its protein reads: CASSLVRGGTGGQYEQYF. The rearranged chain carries TRBV11-2 and TRBJ2-1; 12 central bases correspond to TRBD1. Judging by the DNA end, TRBJ2-7 fits better; the J call may be wrong. CDR1 and CDR2 (SGHAT, FQNNGV) derive from the germline V gene. There are 18 amino acids in the CDR3, from cysteine to phenylalanine inclusive. Only the CDR3 part of the read is kept: 54 bases, read in frame from the first base.